Listed below are T cell receptor beta chains from one sample, sequenced in a study of cytomegalovirus exposure and HLA in healthy donors. Profiling relied on immunoSEQ multiplex PCR, and the TCRdb table lists in-frame clones only, not all of them. The sample lists about 120,000 clones, 70% to 80% seen once, with approximately 9.1% in the top ten. Material: PBMCs. The receptors derive from a woman aged 50 to 65 in good health and CMV-seropositive. Both conserved end residues are part of each CDR3. The D gene is left open where the match is weak. Clone size, where shown, is once, few, many, or a class for clones that have expanded.

TRBD2	NA	TRBV5-1	TRBJ2-3	CASSLDGPGASGADTQYF	TGCGCCAGCAGCTTGGACGGACCGGGGGCTAGCGGGGCGGATACGCAGTATTTT
NA	NA	TRBV15	TRBJ2-1	CATSRDTRSQQFF	TGTGCCACCAGCAGAGATACCCGTAGTCAGCAGTTCTTC
TRBD2	NA	TRBV2	TRBJ2-1	CASRVSGAYNEQFF	TGTGCCAGCAGGGTTAGCGGGGCGTACAATGAGCAGTTCTTC
TRBD2	NA	TRBV2	TRBJ2-1	CASSDVAGDASYNEQFF	TGTGCCAGCAGTGATGTGGCGGGGGACGCTTCCTACAATGAGCAGTTCTTC
TRBD1	NA	TRBV27	TRBJ1-1	CASSTTGGNTEAFF	TGTGCCAGCAGTACGACAGGGGGGAACACTGAAGCTTTCTTT
TRBD2	NA	TRBV4-1	TRBJ2-7	CASSRGLAYEQYF	TGCGCCAGCAGCCGGGGACTAGCGTACGAGCAGTACTTC
TRBD2	NA	TRBV5-1	TRBJ2-3	CASSFLTSGGTDTQYF	TGCGCCAGCAGCTTCCTAACTAGCGGGGGCACAGATACGCAGTATTTT
NA	NA	TRBV28	TRBJ1-1	CASTGGEVVWAFF	TGTGCCAGCACTGGGGGGGAGGTAGTCTGGGCTTTCTTT
TRBD1	once	TRBV4-2	TRBJ2-5	CASSQPPGTGGQETQYF	TGTGCCAGCAGCCAACCTCCCGGGACAGGGGGCCAAGAGACCCAGTACTTC
NA	NA	TRBV6-1	TRBJ2-5	CASTAGQFPGETQYF	TGTGCCAGCACCGCGGGACAGTTCCCTGGAGAGACCCAGTACTTC
TRBD1	NA	TRBV25-1	TRBJ1-1	CASRKVGTDTEAFF	TGTGCCAGCAGGAAGGTAGGGACAGACACTGAAGCTTTCTTT
NA	NA	TRBV6-1	TRBJ2-3	CASSGRTPSTDTQYF	TGTGCCAGCAGCGGAAGGACTCCGTCCACAGATACGCAGTATTTT
NA	once	TRBV30	TRBJ2-7	CAWGGLTSYEQYF	TGTGCCTGGGGCGGACTGACGTCCTACGAGCAGTACTTC
TRBD2	NA	TRBV11-2	TRBJ2-2	CASSFIGSSGSTGELFF	TGTGCCAGCAGCTTCATTGGTTCTAGCGGGTCCACCGGGGAGCTGTTTTTT
NA	NA	TRBV4-2	TRBJ1-3	CASSQGTLGNTIYF	TGTGCCAGCAGCCAAGGGACACTAGGAAACACCATATATTTT
NA	NA	TRBV2	TRBJ2-5	CASSEGPRGTQYF	TGTGCCAGCAGTGAAGGGCCCAGGGGGACCCAGTACTTC
TRBD1	NA	TRBV12-5	TRBJ2-2	CASGKGQGSTGELFF	TGTGCTAGTGGGAAAGGACAGGGGTCCACCGGGGAGCTGTTTTTT
TRBD1	NA	TRBV7-9	TRBJ1-2	CASSNDRGMYYGYTF	TGTGCCAGCAGCAATGACAGGGGAATGTACTATGGCTACACCTTC
TRBD1	NA	TRBV2	TRBJ1-2	CASSEGTGVGYGYTF	TGTGCCAGCAGTGAAGGAACAGGGGTCGGCTATGGCTACACCTTC
NA	NA	TRBV20-1	TRBJ2-7	CSAPRGYEQYF	TGCAGTGCTCCCCGGGGGTACGAGCAGTACTTC
TRBD1	NA	TRBV14	TRBJ2-1	CASSPFQGAPYNEQFF	TGTGCCAGCAGCCCCTTCCAGGGGGCGCCTTACAATGAGCAGTTCTTC
NA	NA	TRBV7-2	TRBJ2-3	CASSLAGLTDTQYF	TGTGCCAGCAGCTTAGCGGGGCTCACAGATACGCAGTATTTT
NA	NA	TRBV7-6	TRBJ2-5	CASSSARAGPTQETQYF	TGTGCCAGCAGCTCTGCTCGGGCAGGGCCCACACAAGAGACCCAGTACTTC
NA	NA	TRBV30	TRBJ2-7	CAWIGGTVGEQYF	TGTGCCTGGATAGGCGGGACAGTCGGCGAGCAGTACTTC
TRBD2	NA	TRBV10-3	TRBJ2-1	CATAGGGYNEQFF	TGTGCCACCGCGGGGGGCGGTTACAATGAGCAGTTCTTC
TRBD1	NA	TRBV15	TRBJ2-1	CATSRDRVSYNEQFF	TGTGCCACCAGCAGGGACAGGGTTTCCTACAATGAGCAGTTCTTC
TRBD1	NA	TRBV2	TRBJ1-5	CASRLGQGASQPQHF	TGTGCCAGCAGGCTCGGGCAGGGGGCAAGTCAGCCCCAGCATTTT
NA	NA	TRBV4-1	TRBJ2-1	CASSQGAIRAEEQFF	TGCGCCAGCAGCCAAGGCGCGATCAGGGCGGAGGAGCAGTTCTTC
TRBD1	NA	TRBV27	TRBJ1-2	CASSPTGDYGYTF	TGTGCCAGCAGTCCGACAGGGGACTATGGCTACACCTTC
TRBD1	NA	TRBV2	TRBJ1-5	CASSGTGSLNQPQHF	TGTGCCAGCAGCGGGACAGGGAGTTTAAATCAGCCCCAGCATTTT
TRBD2	NA	TRBV2	TRBJ2-7	CASSRSTSQYEQYF	TGTGCCAGCAGTAGATCGACTAGCCAGTACGAGCAGTACTTC
TRBD2	NA	TRBV10-3	TRBJ2-3	CAISVIAGDTDTQYF	TGTGCCATCAGTGTCATAGCGGGGGACACAGATACGCAGTATTTT
TRBD1	NA	TRBV27	TRBJ1-2	CASSPSTGEGYTF	TGTGCCAGCAGCCCTTCGACAGGGGAAGGCTACACCTTC
NA	NA	TRBV6-1	TRBJ2-7	CASSETGSTYEQYF	TGTGCCAGCAGCGAGACAGGATCTACCTACGAGCAGTACTTC
NA	NA	TRBV10-3	TRBJ2-7	CAISDLGLGYGQYF	TGTGCCATCAGTGACTTGGGGCTCGGCTACGGGCAGTACTTC
TRBD1	NA	TRBV10-3	TRBJ1-4	CAISPGGKANEKLFF	TGTGCCATCAGCCCAGGGGGGAAGGCTAATGAAAAACTGTTTTTT
NA	few	TRBV6-5	TRBJ1-3	CASSRQYSSGNTIYF	TGTGCCAGCAGCCGACAGTATAGCTCTGGAAACACCATATATTTT
TRBD2	few	TRBV7-9	TRBJ2-7	CASSRGLAGGYEQYF	TGTGCCAGCAGCCGGGGACTAGCGGGGGGTTACGAGCAGTACTTC
NA	NA	TRBV2	TRBJ2-7	CASSGDYYEQYF	TGTGCCAGCAGTGGAGACTATTACGAGCAGTACTTC
NA	NA	TRBV30	TRBJ2-1	CAWSRWGGRYNEQFF	TGTGCCTGGAGTAGGTGGGGGGGCCGGTACAATGAGCAGTTCTTC
NA	NA	TRBV6-1	TRBJ2-3	CASSELAEDTQYF	TGTGCCAGCAGTGAATTGGCGGAGGATACGCAGTATTTT
TRBD1	NA	TRBV27	TRBJ2-1	CASSSSGTGTVEQFF	TGTGCCAGCAGTTCCTCCGGGACAGGGACCGTTGAGCAGTTCTTC
TRBD1	NA	TRBV6-5	TRBJ1-2	CASIPGRGRTYGYTF	TGTGCCAGCATCCCGGGTAGGGGGCGCACCTATGGCTACACCTTC
TRBD1	NA	TRBV25-1	TRBJ1-2	CASSEYGSGGLENYGYTF	TGTGCCAGCAGTGAATATGGGTCAGGGGGATTGGAAAACTATGGCTACACCTTC
TRBD2	once	TRBV5-1	TRBJ2-5	CASSRQTSGGAETQYF	TGCGCCAGCAGCCGACAGACTAGCGGGGGGGCGGAGACCCAGTACTTC
TRBD1	few	TRBV6-1	TRBJ1-4	CASSGSPGTGNEKLFF	TGTGCCAGCAGTGGGTCGCCCGGGACAGGGAATGAAAAACTGTTTTTT
TRBD1	NA	TRBV4-1	TRBJ2-3	CASSPSGTGFWDTQYF	TGCGCCAGCAGCCCGTCAGGGACAGGGTTCTGGGATACGCAGTATTTT
TRBD1	NA	TRBV29-1	TRBJ2-2	CSVPGTGWPGELFF	TGCAGCGTCCCCGGGACAGGGTGGCCCGGGGAGCTGTTTTTT
TRBD1	NA	TRBV4-1	TRBJ2-1	CASSRRQGANNEQFF	TGCGCCAGCAGCCGACGACAGGGGGCTAATAATGAGCAGTTCTTC
NA	NA	TRBV19	TRBJ1-5	CASSGPLGVGNQPQHF	TGTGCCAGTAGTGGCCCGTTGGGAGTTGGCAATCAGCCCCAGCATTTT
NA	NA	TRBV7-2	TRBJ1-1	CASSLVGGAGVMNTEAFF	TGTGCCAGCAGCTTAGTGGGCGGGGCAGGAGTCATGAACACTGAAGCTTTCTTT
TRBD1	NA	TRBV2	TRBJ2-7	CASSYRDRGLLEQYF	TGTGCCAGCAGTTACCGGGACAGGGGGCTCCTCGAGCAGTACTTC
NA	NA	TRBV10-1	TRBJ1-1	CASKVEGRGSKNTEAFF	TGCGCCAGCAAGGTCGAGGGCAGGGGATCAAAGAACACTGAAGCTTTCTTT
NA	NA	TRBV2	TRBJ2-5	CASSGGSGETQYF	TGTGCCAGCAGCGGGGGATCGGGGGAGACCCAGTACTTC